This TCR beta chain was profiled in a study of tumor-infiltrating lymphocytes in primary liver carcinoma. Turning to the study itself: Productive TCRbeta read yields ran from roughly 3.6 to 7.1 million per sample and were similar between tissues. General study results and limits: The 250 largest clones made up significantly more of tumor than blood repertoires (p = 0.039).

Both RNA and DNA were isolated together from about 20-30 mg of bulk tissue that had not been sorted. Surgical resection was the treatment these patients received for primary liver carcinoma. Points on this clonotype: The target antigen is unknown. One end of the junction is discordant with germline, which a read error may explain.

Germline CDR1 and CDR2: LGHNA and YNFKEQ. CDR3 length: 15 residues. Starting material of roughly 0.45 ug total RNA yielded TCR beta cDNA via a constant-region primer. Investigators got TCR beta libraries out of three nested multiplex PCR rounds, done with slightly modified ARM-PCR. Each of the first two PCR rounds ran roughly 9 cycles with TRBV1-TRBV30 forward and C-beta reverse primers. From the multiplex PCR reads, TCRdb called clonotypes with MiXCR, one entry per CDR3 protein. The sample contains 35,000 to 45,000 distinct CDR3 sequences, more than 60% of which appear only once. The sequenced sample consisted of tumor-adjacent normal liver tissue. This clonotype was obtained from a woman under 40 with primary liver carcinoma and hepatitis B virus infection. The V call is TRBV4-2, the J call TRBJ2-7, with TRBD2 as a possible D gene (6 bases). Written as DNA, the CDR3 is TGTGCTAGCAGTAGTAGACTAGTGGAGTCCTTCGAGCAGTACTTC. Its protein product is CASSSRLVESFEQYF.